A selection of T cell receptor beta chains follows, all from one sample in a study of blood T cells in healthy people across ages. TCRdb reprocessed the 5' RACE reads via MiXCR and lists one record per CDR3 protein. The sample includes 1.5 million to 2 million distinct CDR3 sequences, roughly 30% of them seen just once. The material sequenced was blood. The receptor source for this set is a woman aged 25 to 39 in good health. Each CDR3 is given with its conserved first and last residue. Clone size is shown for a subset of rows, as once, few, many or a class of expanded clone.

v_call	j_call	cdr3_length	clone_size	cdr3_aa
TRBV30	TRBJ2-3	16	.	CAWSTGTSGSTDTQYF
TRBV5-1	TRBJ1-6	13	.	CASRGDSYSPLHF
TRBV5-1	TRBJ2-1	19	.	CASSYPPGLAVHWGNERFF
TRBV28	TRBJ2-2	13	.	CASSHESTGELVF
TRBV20-1	TRBJ1-1	14	.	CSARADRERGEAFF
TRBV5-1	TRBJ2-7	14	.	CASSSGLEVYEQYF
TRBV20-1	TRBJ2-7	18	.	CSARGNKPGDRAAYEQYF
TRBV2	TRBJ2-6	15	.	CASSGPYSGTNVLTF
TRBV20-1	TRBJ2-5	14	.	CSARTGLGGETRYF
TRBV6-1	TRBJ2-7	14	.	CASSGPESSYEQYF
TRBV7-2	TRBJ2-1	16	few	CASSSIGQGLHNEQFF
TRBV20-1	TRBJ2-1	17	few	CSARVPGTSGVYNEQFF